The 29 T cell receptor beta chains presented below share a single source sample, sequenced in a study of T cell repertoires in cytomegalovirus infection. MiXCR, run by TCRdb on the reads, gives a single entry per CDR3 protein. The repertoire holds hundreds of thousands of distinct CDR3 sequences, with 35% as singletons. The sample comprised PBMCs. Every receptor here comes from a human donor in good health (CMV status not recorded). Some clones in this sample may be carry-over from other donors' samples.

In this sample, this clonotype turned up a few times. V usage is TRBV4-1 and J usage is TRBJ2-1; 7 bases agree with TRBD1. The CDR3 sequence is 14 residues long. Germline assignment: CDR1 MGHRA and CDR2 YSYEKL. The junction had 7 bases not matched to a gene; V was cut back by 6 bases and J by 5 bases. CDR3 DNA sequence: TGCGCCAGCAGTCGAATCGGGACAGACAATGAGCAGTTCTTC. Translated: CASSRIGTDNEQFF.

This clonotype has a count of ten or more. The rearrangement links TRBV28 to TRBJ1-5; D call uncertain. CDR3 length equals 15 residues. From germline, CDR1 is MDHEN and CDR2 SYDVKM. V lost 2 bases and J lost 3, with 11 bases in between. In nucleotides, the CDR3 is TGTGCCAGCAGTTTAAGTACAGCCCTCAATCAGCCCCAGCATTTT. Translating gives CASSLSTALNQPQHF.

Regarding this clonotype: This is likely a read error, given that the CDR3 carries no conserved phenylalanine or tryptophan at its end. CDR3 in DNA: TGTGCCAGCAGCCCCTCCTCCGGGGGACACCTCGGGTACACCTTA. Amino acid sequence: CASSPSSGGHLGYTL. The chain employs TRBV12-3 or TRBV12-4 and TRBJ1-2; a weak D match, TRBD1 (6 bases). V lost 6 bases and J lost 11, with 25 bases in between. CDR3 size: 15 residues.

This clonotype was picked up a small number of times. The CDR3 reads CASSSRTSGYNEQFF. In DNA form, the CDR3 reads TGTGCCAGCAGCTCCAGGACTAGCGGTTACAATGAGCAGTTCTTC. The V gene is TRBV7-8, the J gene TRBJ2-1, with TRBD2 matching over 10 bases. Germline V gene sequence: CDR1 SGHVS, CDR2 FQNEAQ. V lost 4 bases to trimming and J lost 4 bases; unmatched junction nucleotides: 4. The CDR3 is 15 residues long.

This clonotype was seen a handful of times. V is TRBV7-2 and J is TRBJ1-1; 7 bases are a match to TRBD1. Trimming cost V 2 bases and J 7 bases; bases outside gene matches: 19. Germline V gene lookup returns CDR1 SGHTA and CDR2 FQGNSA. The CDR3 loop spans 18 amino acids. CDR3 coding DNA: TGTGCCAGCAGCTTACCTATGACAGGGAGTTTTAGGGGGGGTGAAGCTTTCTTT. This sequence encodes CASSLPMTGSFRGGEAFF.

The chain employs TRBV28 and TRBJ1-3; the D gene is possibly TRBD1 (5 bases). V was clipped by 5 bases and J by 1 base, with 12 bases between them. The germline gives CDR1 MDHEN, CDR2 SYDVKM. The CDR3 contains 15 residues. CDR3 sequence (DNA): TGTGCCAGCAGTCCCGCGGACAATTCTGGAAACACCATATATTTT. Protein: CASSPADNSGNTIYF.

The chain has TRBV2 and TRBJ2-1; 9 bases line up with TRBD2. The CDR3 covers 14 residues. V was pared by 6 bases and J by 7 bases, with 7 bases of the junction left unmatched. Germline CDR1 is SNHLY and CDR2 is FYNNEI. CDR3 residues: CASRAGGPSNEQFF. The CDR3 DNA reads TGTGCCAGCAGGGCGGGAGGGCCCTCGAATGAGCAGTTCTTC.

Details on this clonotype: It is likely a read error, because the conserved phenylalanine at the end of the CDR3 is missing. The V call is TRBV4-1, the J call TRBJ2-7, with D unclear. Germline V gives CDR1 MGHRA, CDR2 YSYEKL. V was clipped by 0 bases and J by 1 base, with 7 bases between them. The CDR3 consists of 14 residues. DNA for the CDR3: TGCGCCAGCAGCCAAGAATTCAGATCCTACGAGCAGTACTTA. It yields the protein CASSQEFRSYEQYL.

In this sample, this clonotype turned up a few times. The V and J genes are TRBV7-9 and TRBJ1-1, with D unresolved. The CDR3 extends over 13 amino acids. Germline CDR1 and CDR2: SEHNR and FQNEAQ (reference sequence). V lost 7 bases and J lost 1, with 10 bases in between. The CDR3 DNA is TGTGCCAGCACCATTCCCGAGAACACTGAAGCTTTCTTT. Translating it yields CASTIPENTEAFF.

This clonotype turned up a few times. The chain combines TRBV12-3 or TRBV12-4 with TRBJ1-1, with TRBD1 matching over 8 bases. V shed 5 bases, J shed 6 bases, and the junction held 11 bases outside the gene matches. The CDR3 is 15 residues long. The CDR3 nucleotides are TGTGCCAGCAGTCCTTCGGACAGGGACAGTCCTGAAGCTTTCTTT. Protein sequence: CASSPSDRDSPEAFF.

This chain connects TRBV3-1 to TRBJ2-1; tentatively, D is TRBD2 (6 bases). The J call may not be correct, given that the DNA end is closer to TRBJ2-7. CDR1 and CDR2 from the germline V gene are LGHDT and YNNKEL (reference sequence). The CDR3 is 13 amino acids. The DNA for the CDR3 is TGTGCCAGCAGCCAAGTGGCGGGGCATGAGCAGTACTTC. As protein: CASSQVAGHEQYF.

This chain connects TRBV25-1 to TRBJ1-2; TRBD1 aligns across 7 bases. The junction had 12 bases not matched to a gene; V was cut back by 7 bases and J by 4 bases. In germline, CDR1 is MGHDK, CDR2 SYGVNS. The CDR3 consists of 15 residues. CDR3 sequence: CASTPTGPFSYGYTF. The CDR3 nucleotides are TGTGCCAGCACCCCGACAGGGCCATTTAGCTATGGCTACACCTTC.

Of note for this clonotype: Germline and junction disagree at one end, which may indicate a read error. V is TRBV7-3 and J is TRBJ2-5; 13 nucleotides line up with TRBD2. CDR1 SGHTA and CDR2 FQGTGA come from the germline V gene. This CDR3 has 16 residues. CDR3 protein: CVSSPTSGGVQETQYF. Here the CDR3 DNA reads TGTGTCAGCAGCCCCACTAGCGGGGGGGTGCAAGAGACCCAGTACTTC.

This clonotype was seen a few times. This chain joins TRBV19 and TRBJ1-1; the D is unclear. CDR1 is LNHDA, CDR2 SQIVND, per germline (reference sequence). CDR3 length: 12 residues. The V end lost 1 base, the J end lost 8 bases, and 8 bases lay between the germline ends. The CDR3 DNA follows: TGTGCCAGTAGTATAGGGGTAAAAGAAGCTTTCTTT. Translating it yields CASSIGVKEAFF.

This clonotype came up once. The chain is built from TRBV30 and TRBJ1-1; D unclear. From germline, CDR1 is GTSNPN and CDR2 SVGIG (reference sequence). Trimming pared 3 bases from V and 0 bases from J, leaving 8 bases between. The CDR3 is 13 amino acids. The CDR3 spells CAWRWGLNTEAFF. The CDR3 bases are TGTGCCTGGAGATGGGGTCTGAACACTGAAGCTTTCTTT.

The genes are TRBV7-8 and TRBJ2-1; D perhaps matches TRBD2 (6 bases). Trimming pared 5 bases from V and 2 bases from J, leaving 16 bases between. The length of the CDR3 is 16 residues. Germline lookup yields CDR1 SGHVS and CDR2 FQNEAQ. The CDR3 region has the DNA TGTGCCAGCAGCCCGGGACTGACTCTCACCTACAATGAGCAGTTCTTC. It yields the protein CASSPGLTLTYNEQFF.

As to this clonotype: An end of the junction does not agree with germline; a read error may underlie this. The rearrangement uses TRBV7-2 and TRBJ2-1; D not resolved. Germline V lookup: CDR1 SGHTA, CDR2 FQGNSA. This CDR3 has 12 residues. The CDR3 region is CASSSATSEQLF. The CDR3 nucleotides read TGTGCCAGCAGCTCGGCGACCAGCGAGCAGTTATTC.

The chain employs TRBV4-2 and TRBJ2-7; no clear D. The CDR3 contains 12 residues. V lost 0 bases and J 4 bases, leaving 4 bases between the germline ends. Germline V gene lookup returns CDR1 LGHNA and CDR2 YNFKEQ. CDR3 region: CASSQDPYEQYF. Here the CDR3 DNA reads TGTGCCAGCAGCCAAGATCCATACGAGCAGTACTTC.

Only a few counts were recorded for this clonotype. The chain has TRBV10-3 and TRBJ1-2, with a tentative D call TRBD1 (5 bases). The CDR3 runs 13 residues. Per germline, CDR1 ENHRY and CDR2 SYGVKD. Trimming took off 0 bases at V and 7 bases at J, with 9 bases between the two ends. The CDR3 nucleotides are TGTGCCATCAGTGAGTCCCAGGGTGGTGGCTACACCTTC. Its protein product is CAISESQGGGYTF.

The chain carries TRBV20-1 and TRBJ2-7, with D uncertain. CDR1 is DFQATT, CDR2 SNEGSKA, per germline (reference sequence). Trimming stripped 7 bases from V and 0 bases from J, with 13 bases between. This CDR3 spans 13 amino acids. The DNA of the CDR3 is TGCAGTGGGACCTCGCCTAGCTCCTACGAGCAGTACTTC. It specifies CSGTSPSSYEQYF.

In this sample, this clonotype turned up a few times. V usage is TRBV10-3 and J usage is TRBJ2-1, with 11 bases fitting TRBD2. V shed 5 bases and J 3 bases; nucleotides not matched to a gene: 6. Germline loops: CDR1 ENHRY, CDR2 SYGVKD. This CDR3 spans 16 amino acids. The CDR3 protein is CAISRATSGNYNEQFF. In DNA, the CDR3 is TGTGCCATCAGTCGGGCGACTAGCGGGAACTACAATGAGCAGTTCTTC.

In its sample, this clonotype was seen a few times. The chain employs TRBV12-3 or TRBV12-4 and TRBJ1-1; D not resolved. This CDR3 is built from 15 residues. V lost 1 base to trimming and J lost 5 bases, with 14 bases between them. The CDR3 nucleotides read TGTGCCAGCAGTTTAGGTGCAGGTCTGGGGACTGAAGCTTTCTTT. It is translated as CASSLGAGLGTEAFF.

This clonotype has a handful of counts. V gene TRBV6-1 combines with J gene TRBJ2-5; D gene unclear. The CDR3 sequence is 13 residues long. V shed 5 bases and J shed 2 bases, with 9 bases lying between them. CDR1 is MNHNS and CDR2 is SASEGT in the germline V gene. The CDR3 DNA is TGTGCCAGCAGTTTCTACACGCAAGAGACCCAGTACTTC. It is translated as CASSFYTQETQYF.

V usage is TRBV28 and J usage is TRBJ2-3, with TRBD1 matching over 7 bases. The CDR3 covers 16 residues. Germline loops: CDR1 MDHEN, CDR2 SYDVKM. J was trimmed by 1 base and V by 2 bases; bases with no gene match: 6. CDR3 sequence (DNA): TGTGCCAGCAGTTTACAGACAGGGCTGGGCACAGATACGCAGTATTTT. Protein sequence: CASSLQTGLGTDTQYF. Variable domain in full (rest from reference TRBV28 and TRBJ2-3): DVKVTQSSRYLVKRTGEKVFLECVQDMDHENMFWYRQDPGLGLRLIYFSYDVKMKEKGDIPEGYSVSREKKERFSLILESASTNQTSMYLCASSLQTGLGTDTQYFGPGTRLTVL.

This chain links TRBV5-6 with TRBJ2-7; D remains ambiguous. The CDR3 consists of 12 residues. Trimming cost V 4 bases and J 5 bases, with 10 bases left between them. Germline CDR1 reads SGHDT; CDR2 reads YYEEEE. DNA for the CDR3: TGTGCCAGCAGCGTCTACAGTGACGAGCAGTACTTC. Protein sequence: CASSVYSDEQYF. The whole variable domain, remainder taken from reference TRBV5-6 and TRBJ2-7, is DAGVTQSPTHLIKTRGQQVTLRCSPKSGHDTVSWYQQALGQGPQFIFQYYEEEERQRGNFPDRFSGHQFPNYSSELNVNALLLGDSALYLCASSVYSDEQYFGPGTRLTVT.

V is TRBV27 and J is TRBJ2-2, with D perhaps assigned TRBD1 or TRBD2 (5 bases each). CDR1 and CDR2 (germline): MNHEY, SMNVEV (reference sequence). The CDR3 length is 14 residues. V was clipped by 1 base and J by 5 bases, with 8 bases between them. This CDR3 reads CASSLYGGTGELFF. As DNA, the CDR3 is TGTGCCAGCAGTTTATATGGGGGAACCGGGGAGCTGTTTTTT.

In the case of this clonotype: One junction end disagrees with the germline gene, perhaps due to a read error. The V gene is TRBV7-6, the J gene TRBJ2-1; 14 bases fit TRBD2. Germline CDR1 SGHVS, CDR2 FNYEAQ. This CDR3 is 16 amino acids long. CDR3 nucleotides: TGTGCCAGCAGCTTAACGACTAGCGGGAGGGGTGAGGAGCAGTTATTC. Translating gives CASSLTTSGRGEEQLF. Filled out from reference TRBV7-6 and TRBJ2-1, the complete variable domain reads GAGVSQSPRYKVTKRGQDVALRCDPISGHVSLYWYRQALGQGPEFLTYFNYEAQQDKSGLPNDRFSAERPEGSISTLTIQRTEQRDSAMYRCASSLTTSGRGEEQLFGPGTRLTVL.

This clonotype has more than one count but fewer than ten. The genes are TRBV6-1 and TRBJ2-6; TRBD1 agrees at 10 bases. V shed 8 bases and J 4 bases; nucleotides not matched to a gene: 11. The CDR3 is 17 residues long. In germline, CDR1 is MNHNS, CDR2 SASEGT. The CDR3, as DNA: TGTGCCAGCCGACCCGGGACAGGGGATGGCGGGGCCAACGTCCTGACTTTC. It is translated as CASRPGTGDGGANVLTF.

The rearrangement uses TRBV6-1 and TRBJ2-5; no clear D gene. With 3 bases removed from V and 2 bases from J, the gap between germline ends came to 10 bases. The CDR3 consists of 14 residues. Germline CDR1 MNHNS, CDR2 SASEGT. CDR3 protein: CASSEGSLQETQYF. CDR3 nucleotide sequence: TGTGCCAGCAGTGAGGGCAGTCTACAAGAGACCCAGTACTTC.